This passage covers 3 T cell receptor beta chains from one sample sequenced in a study of technical replicates of blood from a handful of donors. Sequencing was performed with immunoSEQ multiplex PCR; in TCRdb, only in-frame clones are kept and a portion is missing. The sample shows tens of thousands of clones, approximately 83% of them seen only once. The sequencing input was PBMCs. The receptors shown here come from a human donor in good health. Some clones in this sample may be carry-over from other donors' samples.

The chain has TRBV6-5 and TRBJ2-7; 15 nucleotides line up with TRBD2. The CDR3 totals 15 residues. V shed 6 bases, J shed 5 bases, and the junction held 5 bases outside the gene matches. The V gene's germline CDR1 is MNHEY and CDR2 SVGAGI. The CDR3 region is CASRSGTSGRNEQYF. The CDR3 nucleotides read TGTGCCAGCAGGTCCGGGACTAGCGGGAGGAACGAGCAGTACTTC.

The V gene is TRBV18, the J gene TRBJ2-7; D gene unclear. Germline values: CDR1 KGHSH, CDR2 LQKENI. V was trimmed by 0 bases and J by 2 bases, leaving 8 bases between them. The CDR3 consists of 14 residues. This CDR3 reads CASSPPLQTYEQYF. DNA of the CDR3: TGTGCCAGCTCACCACCGTTACAGACCTACGAGCAGTACTTC. The full variable domain, its missing parts supplied by reference TRBV18 and TRBJ2-7, is NAGVMQNPRHLVRRRGQEARLRCSPMKGHSHVYWYRQLPEEGLKFMVYLQKENIIDESGMPKERFSAEFPKEGPSILRIQQVVRGDSAAYFCASSPPLQTYEQYFGPGTRLTVT.

Worth noting for this clone: The germline gene is not matched at one end of the junction; a read error may be the cause. This sequence joins TRBV4-1 and TRBJ1-1, with a weak D call TRBD1 (6 bases). The CDR3 has 15 residues. CDR1 and CDR2 from the germline V gene are MGHRA and YSYEKL. CDR3: CASIQTQGSSTEAFF. The CDR3 nucleotides read TGCGCCAGCATCCAAACTCAGGGGAGTAGCACTGAAGCTTTCTTT.